This entry lists 3 T cell receptor beta chains sequenced from one sample in a study of early T cells in non-severe SARS-CoV-2 infection (dated by TCRdb to about 2021). Libraries were made using 5' RACE. Sequencing took place on a NextSeq 500. TCRdb redid the processing of the public reads, applying fastp at Q25 and MiXCR, and retained in-frame beta chains. Entries are consolidated by CDR3 protein sequence, retaining the most common genes and DNA. The sample table holds some 28,000 distinct CDR3 sequences, of which roughly 6.1% were seen once. In total, the top ten clones hold 5.2% of the sample. The source material was whole blood. The receptors shown here come from an adult who was a healthcare worker with PCR-confirmed SARS-CoV-2 infection or an uninfected control (not recorded which).

This clonotype has a count of ten or more. This chain joins TRBV18 and TRBJ2-3, with TRBD2 matching 8 bases. The CDR3 is made up of 17 amino acids. With V trimmed by 3 bases and J by 0 bases, 8 bases remained unmatched. Per the germline V gene, CDR1 is KGHSH and CDR2 is LQKENI. CDR3 nucleotides: TGTGCCAGCTCACCTCTTCGGACTAGCCGAAGCACAGATACGCAGTATTTT. Its protein product is CASSPLRTSRSTDTQYF. Full variable domain (remainder filled in from reference TRBV18 and TRBJ2-3): NAGVMQNPRHLVRRRGQEARLRCSPMKGHSHVYWYRQLPEEGLKFMVYLQKENIIDESGMPKERFSAEFPKEGPSILRIQQVVRGDSAAYFCASSPLRTSRSTDTQYFGPGTRLTVL.

This clonotype was seen repeatedly, ten times or more. The chain has TRBV5-5 and TRBJ2-2, with 9 bases identical to TRBD1. Germline loops: CDR1 SGHKS, CDR2 YYEKEE (reference sequence). The CDR3 loop spans 16 amino acids. The junction had 8 bases not matched to a gene; V was cut back by 4 bases and J by 4 bases. The DNA for the CDR3 is TGTGCCAGCAGCCGCGGACAGGGGAGCGGCACCGGGGAGCTGTTTTTT. The encoded protein is CASSRGQGSGTGELFF.

This clonotype was recorded many times. This chain uses TRBV7-9 with TRBJ2-3; 7 nucleotides line up with TRBD1. V shed 2 bases, J shed 6 bases, and the junction held 2 bases outside the gene matches. This CDR3 is built from 13 residues. Germline V CDR1 and CDR2: SEHNR, FQNEAQ (reference sequence). The CDR3 DNA is TGTGCCAGCAGCTTATCCAGGGGGGATACGCAGTATTTT. This encodes CASSLSRGDTQYF.